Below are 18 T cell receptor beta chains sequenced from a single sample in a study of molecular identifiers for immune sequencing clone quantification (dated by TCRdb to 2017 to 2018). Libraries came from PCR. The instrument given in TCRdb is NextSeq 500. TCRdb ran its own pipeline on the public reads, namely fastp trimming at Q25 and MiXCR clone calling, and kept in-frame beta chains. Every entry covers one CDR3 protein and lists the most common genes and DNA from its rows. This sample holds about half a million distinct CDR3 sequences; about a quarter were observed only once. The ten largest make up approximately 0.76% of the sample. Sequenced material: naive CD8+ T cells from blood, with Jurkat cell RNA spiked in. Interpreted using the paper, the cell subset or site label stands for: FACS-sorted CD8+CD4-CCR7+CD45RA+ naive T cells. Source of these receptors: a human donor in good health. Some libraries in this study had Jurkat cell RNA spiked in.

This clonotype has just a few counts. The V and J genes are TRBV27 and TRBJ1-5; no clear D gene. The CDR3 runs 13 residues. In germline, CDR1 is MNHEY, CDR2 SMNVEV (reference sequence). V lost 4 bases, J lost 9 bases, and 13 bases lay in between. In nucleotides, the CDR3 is TGTGCCAGCAGTTCCGGTCCGGGATGGCCCCAGCATTTT. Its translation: CASSSGPGWPQHF.

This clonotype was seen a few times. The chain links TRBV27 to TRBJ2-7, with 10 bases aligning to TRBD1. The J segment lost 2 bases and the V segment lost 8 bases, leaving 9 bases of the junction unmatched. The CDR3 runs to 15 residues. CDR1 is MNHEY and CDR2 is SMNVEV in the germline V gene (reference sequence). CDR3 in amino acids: CASSRGTGVPYEQYF. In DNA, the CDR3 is TGTGCCAGCTCCCGTGGGACAGGGGTTCCCTACGAGCAGTACTTC.

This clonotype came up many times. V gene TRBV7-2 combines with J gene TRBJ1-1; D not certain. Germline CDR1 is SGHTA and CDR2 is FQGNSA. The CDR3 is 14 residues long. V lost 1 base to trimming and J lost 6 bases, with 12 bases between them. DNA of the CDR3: TGTGCCAGCAGCTTAGTAGGGTTGGCCTCTGAAGCTTTCTTT. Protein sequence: CASSLVGLASEAFF.

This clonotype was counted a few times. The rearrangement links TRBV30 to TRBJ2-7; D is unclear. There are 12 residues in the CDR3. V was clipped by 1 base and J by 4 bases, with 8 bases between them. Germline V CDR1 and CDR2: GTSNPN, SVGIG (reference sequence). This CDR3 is CAWSAAGYEQYF. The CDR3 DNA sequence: TGTGCCTGGAGTGCGGCCGGGTACGAGCAGTACTTC.

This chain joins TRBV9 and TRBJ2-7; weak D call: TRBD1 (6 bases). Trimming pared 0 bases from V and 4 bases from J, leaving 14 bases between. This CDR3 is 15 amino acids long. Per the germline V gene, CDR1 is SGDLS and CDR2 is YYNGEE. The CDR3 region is CASSVEQGPFYEQYF. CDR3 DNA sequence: TGTGCCAGCAGCGTAGAACAGGGACCGTTTTACGAGCAGTACTTC. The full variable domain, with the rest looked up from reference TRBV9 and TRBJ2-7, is DSGVTQTPKHLITATGQRVTLRCSPRSGDLSVYWYQQSLDQGLQFLIQYYNGEERAKGNILERFSAQQFPDLHSELNLSSLELGDSALYFCASSVEQGPFYEQYFGPGTRLTVT.

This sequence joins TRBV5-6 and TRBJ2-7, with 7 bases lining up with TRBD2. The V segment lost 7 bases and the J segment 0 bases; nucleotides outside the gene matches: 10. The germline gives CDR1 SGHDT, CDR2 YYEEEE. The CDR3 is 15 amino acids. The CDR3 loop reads CASSSSGTHSYEQYF. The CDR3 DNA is TGTGCCAGCTCCTCGAGCGGGACCCACTCCTACGAGCAGTACTTC.

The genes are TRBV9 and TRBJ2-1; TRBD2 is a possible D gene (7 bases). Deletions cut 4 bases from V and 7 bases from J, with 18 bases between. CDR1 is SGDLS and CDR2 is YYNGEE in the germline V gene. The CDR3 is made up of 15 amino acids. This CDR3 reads CASSLGGAGGNEQFF. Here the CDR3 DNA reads TGTGCCAGCAGCTTGGGGGGGGCCGGGGGGAATGAGCAGTTCTTC.

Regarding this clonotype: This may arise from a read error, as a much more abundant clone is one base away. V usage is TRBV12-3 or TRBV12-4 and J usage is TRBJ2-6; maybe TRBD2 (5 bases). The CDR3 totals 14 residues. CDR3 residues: CTSRWESGANVLTF. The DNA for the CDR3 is TGTACCAGCAGATGGGAGTCTGGGGCCAACGTCCTGACTTTC.

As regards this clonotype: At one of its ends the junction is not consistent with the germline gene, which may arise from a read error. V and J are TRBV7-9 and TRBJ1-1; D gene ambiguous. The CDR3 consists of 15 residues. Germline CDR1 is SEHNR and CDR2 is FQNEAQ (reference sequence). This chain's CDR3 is CASGFVAVMNTEAFF. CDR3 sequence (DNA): TGTGCCAGCGGCTTCGTCGCAGTCATGAACACTGAAGCTTTCTTT.

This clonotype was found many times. This CDR3 is CASSQGGYSNQPQHF. The CDR3 DNA sequence: TGTGCCAGCAGTCAGGGAGGCTATAGCAATCAGCCCCAGCATTTT. The chain carries TRBV7-2 and TRBJ1-5, with D possibly matching TRBD1 (5 bases). The V and J ends lost 6 bases and 0 bases respectively, with 12 bases between them. The CDR3 is 15 residues long. Germline lookup yields CDR1 SGHTA and CDR2 FQGNSA.

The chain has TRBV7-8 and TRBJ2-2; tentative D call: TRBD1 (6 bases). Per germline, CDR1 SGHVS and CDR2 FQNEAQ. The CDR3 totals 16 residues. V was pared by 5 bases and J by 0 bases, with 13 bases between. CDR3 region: CASSNDRFANTGELFF. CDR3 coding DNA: TGTGCCAGCAGCAACGACAGGTTCGCGAACACCGGGGAGCTGTTTTTT.

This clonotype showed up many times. The CDR3 spells CSAKGVGAYTDTQYF. In DNA, the CDR3 is TGCAGTGCCAAGGGTGTGGGGGCCTACACAGATACGCAGTATTTT. The gene calls are TRBV20-1 and TRBJ2-3; D is perhaps TRBD1 (6 bases). The V gene's germline CDR1 is DFQATT and CDR2 SNEGSKA (reference sequence). The CDR3 has 15 residues. V was shortened by 6 bases and J by 2 bases, with 18 bases between the two germline ends.

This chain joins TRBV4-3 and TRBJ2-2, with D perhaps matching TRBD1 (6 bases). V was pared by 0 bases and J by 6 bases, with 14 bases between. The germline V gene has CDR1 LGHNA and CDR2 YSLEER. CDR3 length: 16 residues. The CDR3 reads CASSQEELAGAGELFF. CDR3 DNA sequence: TGCGCCAGCAGCCAAGAAGAGCTAGCAGGGGCCGGGGAGCTGTTTTTT.

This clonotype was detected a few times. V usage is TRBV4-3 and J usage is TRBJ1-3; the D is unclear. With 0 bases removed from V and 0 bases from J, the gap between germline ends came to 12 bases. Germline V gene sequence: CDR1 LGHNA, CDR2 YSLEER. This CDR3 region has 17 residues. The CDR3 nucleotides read TGCGCCAGCAGCCAAGATGATAGTAGGAACTCTGGAAACACCATATATTTT. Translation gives CASSQDDSRNSGNTIYF.

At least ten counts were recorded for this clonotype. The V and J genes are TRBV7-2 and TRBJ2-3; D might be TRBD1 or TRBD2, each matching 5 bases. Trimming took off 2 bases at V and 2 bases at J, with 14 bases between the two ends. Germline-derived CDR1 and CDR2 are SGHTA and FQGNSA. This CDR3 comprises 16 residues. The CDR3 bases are TGTGCCAGCAGCTTATATGGGGACGGACTCACAGATACGCAGTATTTT. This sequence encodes CASSLYGDGLTDTQYF.

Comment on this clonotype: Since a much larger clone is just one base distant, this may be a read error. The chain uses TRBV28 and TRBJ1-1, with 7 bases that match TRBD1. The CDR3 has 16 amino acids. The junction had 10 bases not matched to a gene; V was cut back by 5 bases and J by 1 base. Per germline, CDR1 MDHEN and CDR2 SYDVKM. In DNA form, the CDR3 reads TGTGCCAGCAGTCTACCGACAGGGCGTAAGAACACTGAAGCTTTCTTT. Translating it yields CASSLPTGRKNTEAFF. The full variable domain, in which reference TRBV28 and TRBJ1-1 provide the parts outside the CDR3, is DVKVTQSSRYLVKRTGEKVFLECVQDMDHENMFWYRQDPGLGLRLIYFSYDVKMKEKGDIPEGYSVSREKKERFSLILESASTNQTSMYLCASSLPTGRKNTEAFFGQGTRLTVV.

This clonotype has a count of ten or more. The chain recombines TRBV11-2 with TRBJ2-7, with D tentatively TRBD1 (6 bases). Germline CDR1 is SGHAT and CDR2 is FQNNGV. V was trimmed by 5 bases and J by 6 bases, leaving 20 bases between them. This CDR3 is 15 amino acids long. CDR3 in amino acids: CASSGGPIRGAEQYF. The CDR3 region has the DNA TGTGCCAGCAGCGGGGGCCCTATCCGAGGGGCCGAGCAGTACTTC.

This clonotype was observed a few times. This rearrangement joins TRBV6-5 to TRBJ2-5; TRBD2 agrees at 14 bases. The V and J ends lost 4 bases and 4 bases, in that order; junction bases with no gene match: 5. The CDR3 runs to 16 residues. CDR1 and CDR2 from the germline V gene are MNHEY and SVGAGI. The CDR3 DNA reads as TGTGCCAGCAGTTTCCCCGGGACTAGCGGGAGAGAGACCCAGTACTTC. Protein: CASSFPGTSGRETQYF.